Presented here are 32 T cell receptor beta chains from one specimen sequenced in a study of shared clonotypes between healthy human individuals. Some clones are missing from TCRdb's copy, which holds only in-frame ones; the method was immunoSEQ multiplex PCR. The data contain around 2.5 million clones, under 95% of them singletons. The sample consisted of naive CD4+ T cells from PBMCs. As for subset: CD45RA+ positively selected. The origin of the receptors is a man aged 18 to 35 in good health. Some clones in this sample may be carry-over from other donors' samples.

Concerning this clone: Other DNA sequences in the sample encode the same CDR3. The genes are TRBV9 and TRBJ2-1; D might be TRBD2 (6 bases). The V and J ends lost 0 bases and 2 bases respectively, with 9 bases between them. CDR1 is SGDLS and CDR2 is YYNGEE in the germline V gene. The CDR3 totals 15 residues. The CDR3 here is CASSVAGDAYNEQFF. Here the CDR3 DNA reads TGTGCCAGCAGCGTAGCGGGAGATGCCTACAATGAGCAGTTCTTC.

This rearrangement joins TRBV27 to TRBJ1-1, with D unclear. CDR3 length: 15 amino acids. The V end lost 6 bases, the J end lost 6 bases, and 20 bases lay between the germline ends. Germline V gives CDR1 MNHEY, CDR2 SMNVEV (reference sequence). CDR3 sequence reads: CASRSRPVGGSEAFF. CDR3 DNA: TGTGCCAGCAGGTCTCGTCCCGTAGGAGGTTCTGAAGCTTTCTTT.

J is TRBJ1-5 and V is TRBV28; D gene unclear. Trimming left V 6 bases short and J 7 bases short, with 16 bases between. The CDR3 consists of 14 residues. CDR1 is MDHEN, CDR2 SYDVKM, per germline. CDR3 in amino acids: CASSLQSSIQPQHF. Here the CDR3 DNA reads TGTGCCAGCAGCCTACAGTCCTCTATCCAGCCCCAGCATTTT.

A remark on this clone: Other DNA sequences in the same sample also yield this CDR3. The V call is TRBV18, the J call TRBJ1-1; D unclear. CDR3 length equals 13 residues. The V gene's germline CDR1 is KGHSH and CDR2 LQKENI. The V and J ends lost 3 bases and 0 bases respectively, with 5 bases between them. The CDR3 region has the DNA TGTGCCAGCTCACCCACTGTGAACACTGAAGCTTTCTTT. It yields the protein CASSPTVNTEAFF.

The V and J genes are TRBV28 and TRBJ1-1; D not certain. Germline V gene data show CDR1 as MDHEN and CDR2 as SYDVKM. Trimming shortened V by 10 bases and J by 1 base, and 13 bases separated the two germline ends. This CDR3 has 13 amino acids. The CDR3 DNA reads TGTGCCATCATTCCAGCAGGGAACACTGAAGCTTTCTTT. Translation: CAIIPAGNTEAFF.

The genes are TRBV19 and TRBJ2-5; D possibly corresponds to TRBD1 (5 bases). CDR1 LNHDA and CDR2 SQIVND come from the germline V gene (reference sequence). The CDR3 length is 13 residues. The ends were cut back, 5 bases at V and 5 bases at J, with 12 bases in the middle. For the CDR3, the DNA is TGTGCCAGTAGTCAAGGGGCCATGGAGACCCAGTACTTC. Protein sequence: CASSQGAMETQYF. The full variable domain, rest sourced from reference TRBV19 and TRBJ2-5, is DGGITQSPKYLFRKEGQNVTLSCEQNLNHDAMYWYRQDPGQGLRLIYYSQIVNDFQKGDIAEGYSVSREKKESFPLTVTSAQKNPTAFYLCASSQGAMETQYFGPGTRLLVL.

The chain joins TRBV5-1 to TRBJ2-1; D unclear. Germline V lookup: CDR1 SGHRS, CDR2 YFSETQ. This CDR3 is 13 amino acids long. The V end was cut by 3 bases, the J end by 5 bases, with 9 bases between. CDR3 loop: CASSSQSNNEQFF. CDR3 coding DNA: TGCGCCAGCAGCTCCCAAAGTAACAATGAGCAGTTCTTC.

This CDR3 is CASSPQGWETQYF. CDR3 DNA: TGTGCCAGCAGCCCACAGGGCTGGGAGACCCAGTACTTC. The chain uses TRBV7-9 and TRBJ2-5; tentative D call: TRBD1 (6 bases). CDR3 length equals 13 residues. CDR1 SEHNR and CDR2 FQNEAQ come from the germline V gene (reference sequence). V gave up 5 bases and J gave up 5 bases, with 12 bases separating them.

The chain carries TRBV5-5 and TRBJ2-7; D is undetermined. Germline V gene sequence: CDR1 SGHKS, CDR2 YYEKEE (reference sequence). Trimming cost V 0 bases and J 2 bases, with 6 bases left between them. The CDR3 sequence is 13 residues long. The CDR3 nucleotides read TGTGCCAGCAGCTTGGCGCTTCCCTACGAGCAGTACTTC. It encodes CASSLALPYEQYF.

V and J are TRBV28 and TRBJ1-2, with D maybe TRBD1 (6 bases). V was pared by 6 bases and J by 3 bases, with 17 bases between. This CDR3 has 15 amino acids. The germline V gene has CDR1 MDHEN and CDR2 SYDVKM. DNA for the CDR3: TGTGCCAGCAGACAGGCCCTACAGGGCCACTATGGCTACACCTTC. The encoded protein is CASRQALQGHYGYTF.

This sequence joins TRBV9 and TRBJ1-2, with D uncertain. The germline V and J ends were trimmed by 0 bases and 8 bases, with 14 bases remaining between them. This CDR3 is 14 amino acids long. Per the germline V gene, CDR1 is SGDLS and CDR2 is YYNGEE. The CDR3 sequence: CASSVEPASWGYTF. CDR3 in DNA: TGTGCCAGCAGCGTAGAACCAGCCTCGTGGGGCTACACCTTC.

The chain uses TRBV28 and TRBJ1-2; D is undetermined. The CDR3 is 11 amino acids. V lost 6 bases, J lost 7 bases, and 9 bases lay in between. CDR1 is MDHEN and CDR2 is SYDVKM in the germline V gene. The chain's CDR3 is CASRFNFGYTF. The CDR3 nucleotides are TGTGCCAGCAGATTTAATTTTGGCTACACCTTC.

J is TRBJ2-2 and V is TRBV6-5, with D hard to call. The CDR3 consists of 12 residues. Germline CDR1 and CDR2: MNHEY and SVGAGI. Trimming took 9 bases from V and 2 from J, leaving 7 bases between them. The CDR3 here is CARSRNTGELFF. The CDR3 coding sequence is TGTGCCAGGTCCAGAAACACCGGGGAGCTGTTTTTT.

The CDR3, as DNA: TGTGCCAGCAGCTTAGCGCGGCTCACAGATACGCAGTATTTT. This encodes CASSLARLTDTQYF. The rearrangement uses TRBV7-9 and TRBJ2-3, with unresolved D. Trimming removed 0 bases at V and 2 bases at J, with 6 bases between. The germline V gene encodes CDR1 SEHNR and CDR2 FQNEAQ (reference sequence). The CDR3 has 14 amino acids.

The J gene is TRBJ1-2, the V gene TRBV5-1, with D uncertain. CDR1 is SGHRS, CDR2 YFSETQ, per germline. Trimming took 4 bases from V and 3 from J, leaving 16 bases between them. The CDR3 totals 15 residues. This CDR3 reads CASSPWEPDDYGYTF. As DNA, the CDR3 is TGCGCCAGCAGCCCGTGGGAGCCAGATGACTATGGCTACACCTTC.

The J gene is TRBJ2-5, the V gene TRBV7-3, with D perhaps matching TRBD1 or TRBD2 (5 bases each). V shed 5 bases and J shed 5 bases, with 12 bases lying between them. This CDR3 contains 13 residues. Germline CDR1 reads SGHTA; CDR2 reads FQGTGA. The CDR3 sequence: CASSRGVEETQYF. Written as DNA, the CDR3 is TGTGCCAGCAGCCGAGGGGTAGAGGAGACCCAGTACTTC.

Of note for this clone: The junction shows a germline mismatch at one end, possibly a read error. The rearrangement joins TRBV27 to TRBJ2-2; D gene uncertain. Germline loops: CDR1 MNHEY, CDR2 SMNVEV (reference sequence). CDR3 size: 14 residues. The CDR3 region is CASKRESNTGELFF. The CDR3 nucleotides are TGTGCGAGCAAAAGGGAATCGAACACCGGGGAGCTGTTTTTT.

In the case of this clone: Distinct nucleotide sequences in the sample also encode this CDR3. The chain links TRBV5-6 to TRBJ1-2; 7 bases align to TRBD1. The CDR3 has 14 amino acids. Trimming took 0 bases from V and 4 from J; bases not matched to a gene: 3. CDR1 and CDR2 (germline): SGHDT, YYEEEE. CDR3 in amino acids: CASSLGQGVYGYTF. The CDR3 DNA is TGTGCCAGCAGCTTGGGCCAGGGGGTCTATGGCTACACCTTC.

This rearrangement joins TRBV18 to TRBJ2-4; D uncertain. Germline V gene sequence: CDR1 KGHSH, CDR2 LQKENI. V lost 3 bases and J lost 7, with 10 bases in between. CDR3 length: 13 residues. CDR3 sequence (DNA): TGTGCCAGCTCACCGACACATAGGAACATTCAGTACTTC. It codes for CASSPTHRNIQYF.

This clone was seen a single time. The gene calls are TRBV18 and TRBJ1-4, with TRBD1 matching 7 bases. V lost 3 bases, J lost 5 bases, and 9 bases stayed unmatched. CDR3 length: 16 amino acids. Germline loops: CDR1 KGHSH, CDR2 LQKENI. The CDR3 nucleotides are TGTGCCAGCTCACCCGCGCGGACAGGTCCAAATGAAAAACTGTTTTTT. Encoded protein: CASSPARTGPNEKLFF.

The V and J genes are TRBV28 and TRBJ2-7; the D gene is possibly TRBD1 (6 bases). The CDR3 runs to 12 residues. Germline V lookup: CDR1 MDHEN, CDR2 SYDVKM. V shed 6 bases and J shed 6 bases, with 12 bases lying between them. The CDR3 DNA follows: TGTGCCAGCAGCACCCAGGGGCTCGAGCAGTACTTC. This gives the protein CASSTQGLEQYF.

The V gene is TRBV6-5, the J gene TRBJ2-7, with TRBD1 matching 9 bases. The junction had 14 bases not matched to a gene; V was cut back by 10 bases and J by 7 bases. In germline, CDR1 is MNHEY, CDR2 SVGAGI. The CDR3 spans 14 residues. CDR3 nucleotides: TGTGCCACCAAAACGCGCGTGACAGGGGGAGAGCAGTACTTC. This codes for CATKTRVTGGEQYF.

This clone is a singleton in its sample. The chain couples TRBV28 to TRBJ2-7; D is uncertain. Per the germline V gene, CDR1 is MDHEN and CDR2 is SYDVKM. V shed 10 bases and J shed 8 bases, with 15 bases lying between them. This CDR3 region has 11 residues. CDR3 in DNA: TGTGCCACCAGCGTGATATACAAGCAGTACTTC. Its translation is CATSVIYKQYF.

The CDR3, as DNA: TGTGCCAGCGGGCTAGCGGGAGTACTTAATGAGCAGTTCTTC. Its protein product is CASGLAGVLNEQFF. The chain has TRBV7-9 and TRBJ2-1, with 10 bases matching TRBD2. Trimming cost V 8 bases and J 7 bases; bases outside gene matches: 8. The CDR3 is 14 amino acids. Germline lookup yields CDR1 SEHNR and CDR2 FQNEAQ (reference sequence).

The CDR3 protein is CASSRRYGYTF. Here the CDR3 DNA reads TGTGCCAGTAGCCGCCGGTATGGCTACACCTTC. The chain employs TRBV19 and TRBJ1-2; D remains ambiguous. The CDR3 spans 11 residues. Germline values: CDR1 LNHDA, CDR2 SQIVND (reference sequence). Between the trimmed V and J ends, which lost 6 bases and 5 bases, there was a span of 7 bases. The full variable domain, completed using reference TRBV19 and TRBJ1-2, is DGGITQSPKYLFRKEGQNVTLSCEQNLNHDAMYWYRQDPGQGLRLIYYSQIVNDFQKGDIAEGYSVSREKKESFPLTVTSAQKNPTAFYLCASSRRYGYTFGSGTRLTVV.

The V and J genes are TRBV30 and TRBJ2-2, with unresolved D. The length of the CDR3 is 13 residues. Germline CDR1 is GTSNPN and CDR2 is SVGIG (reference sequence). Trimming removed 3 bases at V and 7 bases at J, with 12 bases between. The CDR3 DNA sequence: TGTGCCTGGAGGTCCCAGAGGAGCGGGGAGCTGTTTTTT. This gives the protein CAWRSQRSGELFF.

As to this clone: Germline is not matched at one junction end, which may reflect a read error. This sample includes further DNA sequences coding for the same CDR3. As DNA, the CDR3 is TGTGCCAGCAGCCTAGCGGGGGTAAATGAAAAACTGTTTTTT. Protein product: CASSLAGVNEKLFF. The V gene is TRBV7-2, the J gene TRBJ1-4, with D maybe TRBD1 (5 bases). Germline values: CDR1 SGHTA, CDR2 FQGNSA. CDR3 length: 14 amino acids.

CDR3 region: CASSQMTGAGNTIYF. CDR3 nucleotide sequence: TGCGCCAGCAGCCAGATGACAGGGGCTGGAAACACCATATATTTT. The rearrangement joins TRBV5-1 to TRBJ1-3, with 8 bases fitting TRBD1. CDR3 size: 15 residues. The germline CDR1 and CDR2 sequences are SGHRS and YFSETQ. Unmatched junction bases numbered 5, after V lost 4 bases and J lost 2 bases.

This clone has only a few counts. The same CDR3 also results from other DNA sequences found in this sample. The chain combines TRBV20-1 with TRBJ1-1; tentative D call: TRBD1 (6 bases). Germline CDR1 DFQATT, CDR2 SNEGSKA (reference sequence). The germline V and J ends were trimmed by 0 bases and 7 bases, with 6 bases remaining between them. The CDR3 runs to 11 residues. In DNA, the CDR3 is TGCAGTGCTAGAGAGGACAGTGAAGCTTTCTTT. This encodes CSAREDSEAFF.

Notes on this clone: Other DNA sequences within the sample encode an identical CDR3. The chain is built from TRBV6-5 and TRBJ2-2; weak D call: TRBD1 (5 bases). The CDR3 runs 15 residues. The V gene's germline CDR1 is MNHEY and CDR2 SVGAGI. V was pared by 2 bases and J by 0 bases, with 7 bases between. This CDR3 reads CASSYRGPNTGELFF. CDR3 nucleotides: TGTGCCAGCAGTTACAGGGGTCCGAACACCGGGGAGCTGTTTTTT.

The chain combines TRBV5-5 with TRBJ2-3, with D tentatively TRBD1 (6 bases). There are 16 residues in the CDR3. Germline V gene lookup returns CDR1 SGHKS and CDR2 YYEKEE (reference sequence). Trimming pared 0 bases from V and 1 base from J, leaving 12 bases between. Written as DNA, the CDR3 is TGTGCCAGCAGCTTGGTATGGGGGCTGGGCACAGATACGCAGTATTTT. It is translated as CASSLVWGLGTDTQYF.

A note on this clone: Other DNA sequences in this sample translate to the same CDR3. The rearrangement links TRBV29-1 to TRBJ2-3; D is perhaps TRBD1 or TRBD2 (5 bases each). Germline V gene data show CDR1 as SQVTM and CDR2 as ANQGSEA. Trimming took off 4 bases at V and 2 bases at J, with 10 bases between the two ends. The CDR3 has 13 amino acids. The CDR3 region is CSVAGALTDTQYF. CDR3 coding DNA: TGCAGCGTTGCCGGGGCCCTCACAGATACGCAGTATTTT.